This T cell receptor beta chain emerged from a study of blood T cells in healthy people across ages (dated by TCRdb to the mid-2010s). Study-level background: In model experiments, template switching captured roughly one uniquely barcoded TCR beta cDNA molecule for every two T cells. Age-related changes in TCR beta repertoire diversity were measured in the study by deep sequencing normalized with unique cDNA molecular identifiers. Donors of different ages were randomly distributed across sequencing lanes to avoid experimental bias. Donors were grouped into four age groups: young (average roughly 16 years), middle-aged (over 35), aged (around 66) and long-lived (around 82). Two additional independent replicas of 1 million unique cDNA reads from the same blood draw were analyzed for two donors (one aged 18 to 29 and one aged 80 or older).

What the research found in general, with its limitations: Total diversity estimates from one million sequenced T cells were considered lower bounds and underestimates. Bulk unsorted PBMC profiling prevented conclusive comparison of naive and antigen-experienced compartments. Compared with the aged group, the long-lived group had more naive CD4+ T cells, fewer expanded clones and increased TCR diversity, suggesting age selection. There was a strong correlation between observed TCR beta diversity and the percentage of naive T cells measured by flow cytometry. As age increased, observed TCR beta diversity per million T cells dropped in a roughly linear way, and a significant reduction was already evident by age 40. Because the CMV infection status of the donors was unknown, age-related changes in expanded clonotypes may potentially have been confounded.

To prepare the library, 5' RACE was applied. These reads were obtained on an Illumina HiSeq 2500. The second PCR ran for about 7 to 11 cycles and used a J-beta primer mix along with a sample-barcoded 5' primer. Each TCR beta cDNA molecule received a unique molecular identifier from a template-switch 5' adaptor carrying 12 random nucleotides. Each sample yielded at least 2.5 million CDR3-containing paired-end reads. The Mint cDNA synthesis kit, primed by a TRBC-specific oligonucleotide, was used to synthesize first-strand cDNA from all RNA. After uracil-DNA glycosylase treatment, a first 18-cycle PCR used universal primers M1SS and BC2_uni_R on all cDNA. Under the source paper's analysis protocol: For normalization, 1 million high-quality reads, each with a distinct molecular identifier, were randomly selected from each sample. Instead of being binned into consensus sequences, reads that shared molecular identifiers were thrown out. MiTCR, run with a Q25 quality threshold and the strictest error-elimination algorithm, handled CDR3 identification, clonotype clustering and error correction. Lower-bound total TCR beta diversity was estimated with a nonparametric unseen species model using Euler transformation. In TCRdb, the public reads were trimmed at Q25 with fastp and aligned with MiXCR, with productive beta chains retained. Duplicate CDR3 protein sequences are folded into a single record with the most common DNA and genes. The authors' filters were not applied to this entry. The sample has 1 million to 1.2 million distinct CDR3 sequences on record, 30% to 40% of them singletons. Approximately 14% of the sample goes to the ten largest clones.

Systemically healthy Caucasian individuals from Russia, around 39 in total and aged about 6 to 95 years, were included as donors. About 9.6 milliliters of peripheral blood were collected from each donor into EDTA-treated Vacutainer tubes. Ficoll-Paque density-gradient centrifugation was used to isolate PBMCs, with at least 6.5 million obtained per sample. Trizol reagent was used to extract total RNA from PBMCs, with at least 6 micrograms per sample. Naive CD45RAhigh/CD27high T cell percentages were measured by flow cytometry on a PBMC aliquot from every donor. Only a few counts were recorded for this clonotype. The clone's antigen remains unknown. No much larger clone exists at a distance of one base, and base qualities are not known. Based on the germline V gene (reference sequence), the CDR1 and CDR2 sequences are DFQATT and SNEGSKA. The CDR3 contains 14 residues, cysteine and phenylalanine counted. The only DNA kept is the CDR3, 42 bases in frame from the first base. V lost 2 bases and J lost 10 bases; the stretch between them is 18 bases long.

This TCR came from a man between 18 and 29 years old in good health. Specimen: blood. Here the chain combines TRBV20-1 and TRBJ2-1; TRBD2 is possibly the D segment (6 matching bases). This receptor carries the CDR3 CSARLWEEAREQFF. The nucleotides read TGCAGTGCTAGACTCTGGGAGGAGGCCAGGGAGCAGTTCTTC.